These 10 T cell receptor beta chains originate from one sample sequenced in a study of OX40 agonist ivuxolimab in advanced cancers. This table comes from immunoSEQ multiplex PCR, and its TCRdb copy is limited to in-frame clones, with some not included. Altogether about 58,000 clones are present, over 70% being singletons, with the ten largest covering about 3.3%. Sequences were derived from CD4+ or CD8+ T cells sorted from blood, sampled in a trial of the OX40 agonist ivuxolimab. These receptor sequences come from an adult with an advanced solid tumor such as melanoma, head and neck, liver or kidney cancer.

V and J are TRBV9 and TRBJ2-3; 11 bases line up with TRBD2. Germline-derived CDR1 and CDR2 are SGDLS and YYNGEE. Losses at the gene ends were 1 base for V and 4 bases for J; bases not matched to a gene: 11. The CDR3 length is 18 residues. This CDR3 is CASSVKGGLAEPADTQYF. The DNA of the CDR3 is TGTGCCAGCAGCGTAAAAGGGGGACTAGCGGAGCCGGCAGATACGCAGTATTTT.

This clone was seen a single time. This sample includes further DNA sequences coding for the same CDR3. The J gene is TRBJ2-5, the V gene TRBV18; either TRBD1 or TRBD2 may supply D (5 bases each). This CDR3 comprises 12 residues. The germline gives CDR1 KGHSH, CDR2 LQKENI. V lost 2 bases and J 4 bases, leaving 5 bases between the germline ends. CDR3 loop: CASSPGGETQYF. The CDR3 DNA sequence: TGTGCCAGCTCACCAGGGGGAGAGACCCAGTACTTC.

The rearrangement uses TRBV19 and TRBJ1-1; no clear D gene. V lost 5 bases and J 5 bases, leaving 15 bases between the germline ends. CDR1 and CDR2 (germline): LNHDA, SQIVND (reference sequence). This CDR3 has 14 residues. CDR3 coding DNA: TGTGCCAGTAGTTTAATTTCTTCGAGGACTGAAGCTTTCTTT. It is translated as CASSLISSRTEAFF.

The V gene is TRBV30, the J gene TRBJ1-4; weak D call: TRBD1 (6 bases). CDR1 and CDR2 (germline): GTSNPN, SVGIG (reference sequence). This CDR3 has 15 residues. Trimming removed 5 bases from V and 8 bases from J, with 21 bases in between. The CDR3: CAWGRGGASREKLFF. The CDR3 bases are TGTGCCTGGGGCCGTGGGGGGGCCTCCAGGGAAAAACTGTTTTTT. The entire variable domain, with the rest obtained from reference TRBV30 and TRBJ1-4, is as follows: SQTIHQWPATLVQPVGSPLSLECTVEGTSNPNLYWYRQAAGRGLQLLFYSVGIGQISSEVPQNLSASRPQDRQFILSSKKLLLSDSGFYLCAWGRGGASREKLFFGSGTQLSVL.

This clone was counted between two and nine times. The rearrangement uses TRBV19 and TRBJ1-1; D unresolved. The CDR3 runs to 14 residues. CDR1 is LNHDA and CDR2 is SQIVND in the germline V gene (reference sequence). The V end was cut by 3 bases, the J end by 4 bases, with 12 bases between. The CDR3 reads CASSIRREGTEAFF. CDR3 nucleotide sequence: TGTGCCAGTAGTATCCGGAGGGAAGGCACTGAAGCTTTCTTT.

The chain recombines TRBV30 with TRBJ1-2; 10 bases line up with TRBD1. CDR3 size: 15 residues. V lost 0 bases, J lost 1 base, and 2 bases stayed unmatched. Germline V gives CDR1 GTSNPN, CDR2 SVGIG (reference sequence). The CDR3 sequence: CAWSVGQGVNYGYTF. As DNA, the CDR3 is TGTGCCTGGAGTGTTGGACAGGGGGTTAACTATGGCTACACCTTC.

The chain couples TRBV11-2 to TRBJ1-5; D gene unclear. CDR1 is SGHAT and CDR2 is FQNNGV in the germline V gene. Trimming removed 6 bases at V and 0 bases at J, with 9 bases between. CDR3 size: 14 residues. DNA of the CDR3: TGTGCCAGCAGTTTGGGTCGTAGCAATCAGCCCCAGCATTTT. Amino acid sequence: CASSLGRSNQPQHF.

The V call is TRBV19, the J call TRBJ2-1, with 7 bases aligning to TRBD2. Looked up from germline, CDR1 is LNHDA and CDR2 is SQIVND (reference sequence). The CDR3 runs 14 residues. Trimming took 1 base from V and 10 from J; bases not matched to a gene: 7. The CDR3 nucleotides are TGTGCCAGTAGTATAGGGGCGGGAGTGCACGAGCAGTTCTTC. Translated, it gives CASSIGAGVHEQFF.

This clone is a singleton in its sample. The chain joins TRBV6-5 to TRBJ2-7, with 8 bases lining up with TRBD1. V gave up 4 bases and J gave up 6 bases; unmatched junction bases: 5. Germline CDR1 and CDR2: MNHEY and SVGAGI. This CDR3 is built from 13 residues. The CDR3 region is CASSFGQGGEQYF. CDR3 sequence (DNA): TGTGCCAGCAGTTTCGGACAGGGTGGCGAGCAGTACTTC.

The rearrangement uses TRBV6-1 and TRBJ2-7; D is possibly TRBD1 or TRBD2 (5 bases each). The germline V gene has CDR1 MNHNS and CDR2 SASEGT. Trimming removed 6 bases at V and 2 bases at J, with 14 bases between. This CDR3 has 14 amino acids. The CDR3 protein is CASRRDALTYEQYF. In DNA form, the CDR3 reads TGTGCCAGCAGGAGGGACGCTCTCACCTACGAGCAGTACTTC.